What follows describes a single T cell receptor beta chain. This sample was included in a study of blood T cell repertoires in COVID-19. Looking at the study overall: In each case, the material was cDNA or gDNA derived from T cells, B-cell-depleted T cells, or PBMCs.

TCRdb's table, derived via immunoSEQ multiplex PCR, lists solely in-frame clones and lacks some. The sample lists around 230,000 clones; roughly 80% were seen once. The material sequenced was peripheral blood. The source is an older woman with active or convalescent COVID-19.

CDR3 sequence (DNA): TGTGCCAAACCGATGCAGACAGGGAAAGGAAACACCATATATTTT. Amino acids: CAKPMQTGKGNTIYF. The gene calls are TRBV19 and TRBJ1-3; 7 nucleotides line up with TRBD1. Losses at the gene ends were 10 bases for V and 4 bases for J; bases not matched to a gene: 13. The CDR3 length is 15 residues. Germline loops: CDR1 LNHDA, CDR2 SQIVND (reference sequence).